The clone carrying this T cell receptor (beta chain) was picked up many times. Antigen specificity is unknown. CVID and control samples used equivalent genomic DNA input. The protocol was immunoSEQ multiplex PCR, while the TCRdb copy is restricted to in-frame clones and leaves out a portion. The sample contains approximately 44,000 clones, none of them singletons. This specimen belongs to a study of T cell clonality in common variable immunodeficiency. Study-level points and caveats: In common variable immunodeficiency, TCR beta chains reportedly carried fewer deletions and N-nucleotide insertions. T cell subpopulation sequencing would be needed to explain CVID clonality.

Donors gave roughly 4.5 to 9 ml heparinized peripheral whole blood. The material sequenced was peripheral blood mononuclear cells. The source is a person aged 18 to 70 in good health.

The DNA read from the CDR3 is TGTGCCACCAGTGATCCGGGGGAGACTGAA. This sequence encodes CATSDPGETE. The full CDR3 protein is CATSDPGETEAFF. The V gene is TRBV24-1, the J gene TRBJ1-1; a weak D match, TRBD1 (5 bases). The CDR3 end lies 3 residues beyond the end of the read and is filled in from the germline J gene. CDR1 is KGHDR and CDR2 is SFDVKD in the germline V gene. Trimming cost V 3 bases and J 5 bases, with 9 bases left between them. This CDR3 has 13 amino acids.